This TCR beta chain was sequenced in a study of blood T cell repertoires in COVID-19. Study as a whole: Whether acute or convalescent, the COVID-19 samples came from the United States, Italy and Spain. T cells, B-cell-depleted T cells, or PBMCs provided the cDNA or gDNA that served as material.

The table came from immunoSEQ multiplex PCR; TCRdb's copy has only in-frame clones and leaves some out. Seen here are over 150,000 clones, more than 75% observed once, and the top ten hold roughly 0.53%. The germline gives CDR1 ENHRY, CDR2 SYGVKD. Trimming pared 0 bases from V and 0 bases from J, leaving 12 bases between. This CDR3 is 17 amino acids long. The J gene is TRBJ2-4, the V gene TRBV10-3; D call uncertain. The sequence was collected from a man between 60 and 75 years old with COVID-19, enrolled during active disease. The sequenced sample consisted of peripheral blood. Here the CDR3 reads CAISESGRSVAKNIQYF. Written as DNA, the CDR3 is TGTGCCATCAGTGAGTCGGGCAGATCTGTAGCCAAAAACATTCAGTACTTC.